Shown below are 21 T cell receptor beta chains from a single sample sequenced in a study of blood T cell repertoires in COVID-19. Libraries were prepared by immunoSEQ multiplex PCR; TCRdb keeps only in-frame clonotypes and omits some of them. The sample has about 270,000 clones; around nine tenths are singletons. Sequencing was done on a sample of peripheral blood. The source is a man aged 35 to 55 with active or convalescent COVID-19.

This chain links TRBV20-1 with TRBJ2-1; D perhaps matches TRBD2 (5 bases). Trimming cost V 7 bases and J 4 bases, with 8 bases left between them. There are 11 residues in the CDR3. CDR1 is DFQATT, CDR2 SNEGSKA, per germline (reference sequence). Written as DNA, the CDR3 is TGCAGTGGCCGGGATTACAATGAGCAGTTCTTC. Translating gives CSGRDYNEQFF.

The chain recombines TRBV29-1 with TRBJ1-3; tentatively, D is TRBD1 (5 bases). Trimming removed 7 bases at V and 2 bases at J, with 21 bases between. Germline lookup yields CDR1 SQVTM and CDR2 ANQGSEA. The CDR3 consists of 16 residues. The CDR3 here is CSARSRRGVAGNTIYF. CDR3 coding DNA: TGCAGCGCCCGAAGTCGTCGGGGGGTAGCTGGAAACACCATATATTTT.

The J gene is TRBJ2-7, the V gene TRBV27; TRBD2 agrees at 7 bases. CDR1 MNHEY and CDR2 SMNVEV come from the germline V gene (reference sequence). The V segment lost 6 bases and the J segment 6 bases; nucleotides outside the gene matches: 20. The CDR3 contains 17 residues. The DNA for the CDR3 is TGTGCCAGCAGAACCTGGGAGGGGACCGCCCCCGGGACCGAGCAGTACTTC. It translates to CASRTWEGTAPGTEQYF.

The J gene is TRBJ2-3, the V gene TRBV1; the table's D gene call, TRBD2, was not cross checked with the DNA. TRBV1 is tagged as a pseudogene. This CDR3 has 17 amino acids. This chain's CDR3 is CTSSHPTSGLGTDTQYF. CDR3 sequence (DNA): TGCACCAGCAGCCACCCGACTAGCGGGTTGGGCACAGATACGCAGTATTTT.

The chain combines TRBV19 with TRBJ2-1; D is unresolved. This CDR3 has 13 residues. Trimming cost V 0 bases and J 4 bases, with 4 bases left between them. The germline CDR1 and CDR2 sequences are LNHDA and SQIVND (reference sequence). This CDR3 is CASSIDSYNEQFF. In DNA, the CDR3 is TGTGCCAGTAGTATAGACTCTTACAATGAGCAGTTCTTC.

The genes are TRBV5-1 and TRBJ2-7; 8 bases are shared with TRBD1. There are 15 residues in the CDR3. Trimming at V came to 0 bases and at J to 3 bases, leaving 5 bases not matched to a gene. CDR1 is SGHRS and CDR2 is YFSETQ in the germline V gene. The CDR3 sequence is CASSLVQGAGYEQYF. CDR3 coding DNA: TGCGCCAGCAGCTTGGTCCAGGGGGCGGGCTACGAGCAGTACTTC.

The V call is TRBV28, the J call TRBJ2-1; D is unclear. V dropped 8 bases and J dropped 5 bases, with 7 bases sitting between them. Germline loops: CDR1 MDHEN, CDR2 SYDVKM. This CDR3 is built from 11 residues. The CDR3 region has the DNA TGTGCCAGCCATTCGGACAATGAGCAGTTCTTC. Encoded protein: CASHSDNEQFF.

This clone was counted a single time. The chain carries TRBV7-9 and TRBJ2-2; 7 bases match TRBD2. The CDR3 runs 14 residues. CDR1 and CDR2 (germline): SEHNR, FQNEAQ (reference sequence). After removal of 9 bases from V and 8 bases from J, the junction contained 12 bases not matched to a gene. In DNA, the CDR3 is TGTGCCAGAGAGGGACTACCCGACGGGGGGGAGCTGTTTTTT. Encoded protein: CAREGLPDGGELFF.

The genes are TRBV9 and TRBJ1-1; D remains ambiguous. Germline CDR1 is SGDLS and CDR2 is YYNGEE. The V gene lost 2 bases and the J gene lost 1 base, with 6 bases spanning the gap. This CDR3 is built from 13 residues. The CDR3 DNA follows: TGTGCCAGCAGCGTTGGCAGGAACACTGAAGCTTTCTTT. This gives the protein CASSVGRNTEAFF.

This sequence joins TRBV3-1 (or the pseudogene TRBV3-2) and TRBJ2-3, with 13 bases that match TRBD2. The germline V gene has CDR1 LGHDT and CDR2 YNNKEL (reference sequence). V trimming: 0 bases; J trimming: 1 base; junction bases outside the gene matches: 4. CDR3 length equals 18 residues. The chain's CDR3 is CASSQDSGLAGRTDTQYF. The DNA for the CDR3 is TGTGCCAGCAGCCAAGATTCGGGACTAGCGGGACGCACAGATACGCAGTATTTT.

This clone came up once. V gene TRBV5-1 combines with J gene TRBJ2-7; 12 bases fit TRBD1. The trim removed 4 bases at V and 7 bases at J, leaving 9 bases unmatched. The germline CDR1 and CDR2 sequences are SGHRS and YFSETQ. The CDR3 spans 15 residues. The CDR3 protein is CASSPGQGAPREQYF. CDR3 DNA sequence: TGCGCCAGCAGCCCGGGACAGGGGGCCCCTAGGGAGCAGTACTTC.

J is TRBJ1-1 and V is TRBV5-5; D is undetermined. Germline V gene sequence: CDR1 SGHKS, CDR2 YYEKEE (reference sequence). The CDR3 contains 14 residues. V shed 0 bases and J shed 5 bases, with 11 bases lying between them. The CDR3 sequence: CASSLDSTGTEAFF. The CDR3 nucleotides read TGTGCCAGCAGCTTGGACAGCACGGGGACTGAAGCTTTCTTT.

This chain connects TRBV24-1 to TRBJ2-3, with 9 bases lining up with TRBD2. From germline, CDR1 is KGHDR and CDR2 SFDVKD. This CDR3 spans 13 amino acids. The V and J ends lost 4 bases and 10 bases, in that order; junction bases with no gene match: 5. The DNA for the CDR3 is TGTGCCACCAGTGACCCCGGGACTAGCCCGCAGTATTTT. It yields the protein CATSDPGTSPQYF.

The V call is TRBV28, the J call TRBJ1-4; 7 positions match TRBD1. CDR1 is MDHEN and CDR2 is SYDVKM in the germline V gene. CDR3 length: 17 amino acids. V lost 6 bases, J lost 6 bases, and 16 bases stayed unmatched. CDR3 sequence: CASRHLRGDSLDEKLFF. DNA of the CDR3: TGTGCCAGCAGACACCTCAGGGGGGACAGTTTGGATGAAAAACTGTTTTTT.

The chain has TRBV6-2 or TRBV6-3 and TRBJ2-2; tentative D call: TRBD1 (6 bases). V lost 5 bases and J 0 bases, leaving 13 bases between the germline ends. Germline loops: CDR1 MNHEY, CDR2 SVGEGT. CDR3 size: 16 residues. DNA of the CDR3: TGTGCCAGCAGTCAACCCGGGACAACGAACACCGGGGAGCTGTTTTTT. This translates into CASSQPGTTNTGELFF.

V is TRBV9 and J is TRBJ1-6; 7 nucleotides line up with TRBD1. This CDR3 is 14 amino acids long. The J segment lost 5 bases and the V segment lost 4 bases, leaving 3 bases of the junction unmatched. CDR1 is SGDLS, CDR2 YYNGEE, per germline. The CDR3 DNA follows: TGTGCCAGCAGCTTGGGACAGAATAATTCACCCCTCCACTTT. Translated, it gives CASSLGQNNSPLHF. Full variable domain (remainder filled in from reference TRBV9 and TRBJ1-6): DSGVTQTPKHLITATGQRVTLRCSPRSGDLSVYWYQQSLDQGLQFLIQYYNGEERAKGNILERFSAQQFPDLHSELNLSSLELGDSALYFCASSLGQNNSPLHFGNGTRLTVT.

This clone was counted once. The CDR3 spells CASSPGRGSSNEQFF. The CDR3 nucleotides read TGTGCCAGCAGCCCGGGGAGGGGGAGCTCCAATGAGCAGTTCTTC. The chain employs TRBV7-7 and TRBJ2-1; D might be TRBD2 (7 bases). Germline CDR1 and CDR2: SSHAT and FNYEAQ (reference sequence). V lost 5 bases to trimming and J lost 6 bases, with 17 bases between them. CDR3 length equals 15 residues.

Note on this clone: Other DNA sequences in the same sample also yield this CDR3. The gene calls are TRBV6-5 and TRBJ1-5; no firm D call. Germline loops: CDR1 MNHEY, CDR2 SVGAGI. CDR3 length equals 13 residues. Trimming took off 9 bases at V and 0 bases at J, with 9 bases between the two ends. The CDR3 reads CASSPYSNQPQHF. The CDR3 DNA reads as TGTGCCAGTTCTCCCTATAGCAATCAGCCCCAGCATTTT.

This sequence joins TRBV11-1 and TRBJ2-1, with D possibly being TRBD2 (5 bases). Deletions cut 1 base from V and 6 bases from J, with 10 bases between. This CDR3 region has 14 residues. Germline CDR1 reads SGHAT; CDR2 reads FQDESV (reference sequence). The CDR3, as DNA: TGTGCCAGCAGCTTAGTCCTCGGAGGCAATGAGCAGTTCTTC. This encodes CASSLVLGGNEQFF.

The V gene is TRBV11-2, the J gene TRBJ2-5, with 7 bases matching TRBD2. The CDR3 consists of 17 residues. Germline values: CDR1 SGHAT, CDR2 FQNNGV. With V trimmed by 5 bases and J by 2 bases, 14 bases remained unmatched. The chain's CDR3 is CASSPPAAGVAQETQYF. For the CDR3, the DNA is TGTGCCAGCAGCCCCCCCGCCGCGGGGGTCGCACAAGAGACCCAGTACTTC.

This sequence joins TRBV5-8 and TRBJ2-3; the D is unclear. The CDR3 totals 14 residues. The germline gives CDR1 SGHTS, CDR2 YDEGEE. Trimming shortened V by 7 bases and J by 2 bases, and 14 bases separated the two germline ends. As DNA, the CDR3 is TGTGCCAGCTGCATCCTGAAACACACAGATACGCAGTATTTT. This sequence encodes CASCILKHTDTQYF.